Below are 10 T cell receptor beta chains sequenced from a single sample in a study of blood T cell repertoires in COVID-19. Sequencing used immunoSEQ multiplex PCR; TCRdb keeps in-frame clones, though not all of them. The table includes about 280,000 clones, approximately 90% detected once. The source material was peripheral blood. Receptors originate from a woman in her fifties or sixties who had recovered from COVID-19.

The chain joins TRBV30 to TRBJ2-1, with a tentative D call TRBD2 (5 bases). Deletions cut 1 base from V and 9 bases from J, with 10 bases between. From germline, CDR1 is GTSNPN and CDR2 SVGIG (reference sequence). The CDR3 is 12 residues long. The CDR3 region has the DNA TGTGCCTGGAGTGGGGTCCGGGGTGAGCAGTTCTTC. Its protein product is CAWSGVRGEQFF.

The chain couples TRBV19 to TRBJ1-2; 10 nucleotides align to TRBD1. From germline, CDR1 is LNHDA and CDR2 SQIVND (reference sequence). CDR3 size: 15 residues. With 5 bases clipped from V and 4 bases from J, the junction kept 7 bases outside the gene matches. As DNA, the CDR3 is TGTGCCAGTAGTTTCCCCGGGACAGGGGTCTATGGCTACACCTTC. Its protein product is CASSFPGTGVYGYTF.

V gene TRBV20-1 combines with J gene TRBJ2-7, with D possibly matching TRBD1 (6 bases). Per the germline V gene, CDR1 is DFQATT and CDR2 is SNEGSKA (reference sequence). This CDR3 spans 13 amino acids. The ends were cut back, 6 bases at V and 4 bases at J, with 16 bases in the middle. The CDR3: CSASQGTGYEQYF. The CDR3 nucleotides are TGCAGTGCGAGTCAGGGGACGGGATACGAGCAGTACTTC.

This chain joins TRBV7-2 and TRBJ1-1; D is possibly TRBD1 (5 bases). This CDR3 contains 16 residues. V was cut by 1 base and J by 4 bases, with 16 bases left in between. Germline assignment: CDR1 SGHTA and CDR2 FQGNSA. The CDR3 region is CASSLGFGRVSTEAFF. The CDR3 nucleotides are TGTGCCAGCAGCTTAGGGTTCGGCAGGGTGAGCACTGAAGCTTTCTTT.

The V and J genes are TRBV4-3 and TRBJ1-2, with D perhaps matching TRBD1 (6 bases). Germline V gives CDR1 LGHNA, CDR2 YSLEER. V lost 1 base and J lost 5, with 14 bases in between. CDR3 size: 15 residues. CDR3 sequence (DNA): TGCGCCAGCAGCCAAGCGGGGGGGCTTAGATATGGCTACACCTTC. It encodes CASSQAGGLRYGYTF.

The chain employs TRBV5-4 and TRBJ1-1; TRBD1 might be the D (6 bases). Germline lookup yields CDR1 SGHNT and CDR2 YYREEE (reference sequence). Trimming stripped 0 bases from V and 4 bases from J, with 13 bases between. The CDR3 is 15 residues long. CDR3 sequence: CASSLVGRGTTEAFF. The DNA for the CDR3 is TGTGCCAGCAGCTTGGTTGGCAGGGGAACCACTGAAGCTTTCTTT.

Here the CDR3 DNA reads TGTGCCAGCAGCCCTCGGACTAGCGGGGTCGTGGATGAGCAGTTCTTC. Its protein is CASSPRTSGVVDEQFF. The V gene is TRBV9, the J gene TRBJ2-1; 12 bases fit TRBD2. The CDR3 is 16 residues long. Germline V CDR1 and CDR2: SGDLS, YYNGEE. Germline trimming cut 4 bases from V and 8 bases from J; bases unmatched to any gene: 10.

The V and J genes are TRBV6-5 and TRBJ1-1, with TRBD1 matching 9 bases. V was pared by 7 bases and J by 3 bases, with 9 bases of the junction left unmatched. Germline V lookup: CDR1 MNHEY, CDR2 SVGAGI. The CDR3 totals 15 residues. The CDR3 nucleotides are TGTGCCAGCATTCCGGACAGGGGTGGACACACTGAAGCTTTCTTT. It yields the protein CASIPDRGGHTEAFF.

V and J are TRBV6-2 or TRBV6-3 and TRBJ1-2; 9 bases fit TRBD1. Losses at the gene ends were 6 bases for V and 4 bases for J; bases not matched to a gene: 9. Germline V gives CDR1 MNHEY, CDR2 SVGEGT. CDR3 length: 15 amino acids. The CDR3 region has the DNA TGTGCCAGCAGCCCCCCGGGACAGGGTTTCTATGGCTACACCTTC. As protein: CASSPPGQGFYGYTF.

CDR3 sequence reads: CASSHGTGLNEQFF. For the CDR3, the DNA is TGTGCCAGCAGCCACGGGACAGGGTTAAATGAGCAGTTCTTC. The chain recombines TRBV5-6 with TRBJ2-1; 9 bases match TRBD1. The CDR3 contains 14 residues. The germline CDR1 and CDR2 sequences are SGHDT and YYEEEE. V was pared by 4 bases and J by 7 bases, with 6 bases of the junction left unmatched. The full variable domain, completed using reference TRBV5-6 and TRBJ2-1, is DAGVTQSPTHLIKTRGQQVTLRCSPKSGHDTVSWYQQALGQGPQFIFQYYEEEERQRGNFPDRFSGHQFPNYSSELNVNALLLGDSALYLCASSHGTGLNEQFFGPGTRLTVL.